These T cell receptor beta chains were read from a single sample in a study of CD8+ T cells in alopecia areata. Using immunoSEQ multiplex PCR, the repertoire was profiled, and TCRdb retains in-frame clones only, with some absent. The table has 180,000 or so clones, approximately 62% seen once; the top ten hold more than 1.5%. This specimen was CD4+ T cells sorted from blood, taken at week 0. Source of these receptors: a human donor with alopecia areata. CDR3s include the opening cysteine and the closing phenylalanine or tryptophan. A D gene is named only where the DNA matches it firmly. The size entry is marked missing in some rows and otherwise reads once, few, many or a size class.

cdr3_aa: CAWSYQGVNQPQHF
cdr3_nt: TGTGCCTGGAGTTACCAGGGGGTAAATCAGCCCCAGCATTTT
v_call: TRBV30
clone_size: -
j_call: TRBJ1-5
d_call: TRBD1

cdr3_aa: CASSPRTGDGYTF
cdr3_nt: TGTGCCAGCTCACCACGGACAGGGGATGGCTACACCTTC
v_call: TRBV18
clone_size: -
j_call: TRBJ1-2
d_call: TRBD1

cdr3_aa: CASGDRTNYGYTF
cdr3_nt: TGTGCCAGCGGGGACAGAACTAACTATGGCTACACCTTC
v_call: TRBV2
clone_size: -
j_call: TRBJ1-2
d_call: TRBD1

cdr3_aa: CSVASRFDSPLHF
cdr3_nt: TGCAGCGTTGCGAGCAGGTTCGATTCACCCCTCCACTTT
v_call: TRBV29-1
clone_size: -
j_call: TRBJ1-6
d_call: -

cdr3_aa: CASSAQGVYEQYF
cdr3_nt: TGTGCCAGCAGTGCACAGGGGGTCTACGAGCAGTACTTC
v_call: TRBV2
clone_size: few
j_call: TRBJ2-7
d_call: TRBD1

cdr3_aa: CASSEEGTNVLTF
cdr3_nt: TGTGCCAGCAGTGAAGAAGGGACCAACGTCCTGACTTTC
v_call: TRBV2
clone_size: -
j_call: TRBJ2-6
d_call: -

cdr3_aa: CSVGSGTGELFF
cdr3_nt: TGCAGCGTTGGAAGCGGGACAGGGGAGCTGTTTTTT
v_call: TRBV29-1
clone_size: few
j_call: TRBJ2-2
d_call: -

cdr3_aa: CASSSQGTAIVAGELFF
cdr3_nt: TGTGCCAGCAGTTCCCAAGGGACAGCCATTGTCGCAGGGGAGCTGTTTTTT
v_call: TRBV5-6
clone_size: -
j_call: TRBJ2-2
d_call: TRBD1

cdr3_aa: CASSLVSTLLYNEQFF
cdr3_nt: TGTGCCAGCAGCTTAGTATCCACCCTACTCTACAATGAGCAGTTCTTC
v_call: TRBV7-2
clone_size: -
j_call: TRBJ2-1
d_call: -

cdr3_aa: CASSPGQAGEQYF
cdr3_nt: TGTGCCAGCAGCCCAGGACAGGCCGGCGAGCAGTACTTC
v_call: TRBV7-2
clone_size: once
j_call: TRBJ2-7
d_call: TRBD1

cdr3_aa: CSVALESYEQYF
cdr3_nt: TGCAGCGTTGCCTTAGAGTCCTACGAGCAGTACTTC
v_call: TRBV29-1
clone_size: -
j_call: TRBJ2-7
d_call: -

cdr3_aa: CASSGVSQHF
cdr3_nt: TGTGCCAGTAGTGGGGTTTCCCAGCATTTT
v_call: TRBV19
clone_size: -
j_call: TRBJ1-5
d_call: -

cdr3_aa: CARSAGQRNSYGYTF
cdr3_nt: TGTGCCAGAAGCGCCGGACAGAGGAATTCCTATGGCTACACCTTC
v_call: TRBV5-3
clone_size: -
j_call: TRBJ1-2
d_call: -

cdr3_aa: CSVDLGVYTEAFF
cdr3_nt: TGCAGCGTTGATCTTGGGGTGTACACTGAAGCTTTCTTT
v_call: TRBV29-1
clone_size: -
j_call: TRBJ1-1
d_call: -

cdr3_aa: CSVEDPADGDLTDTQYF
cdr3_nt: TGCAGCGTTGAAGATCCCGCCGACGGGGACCTCACAGATACGCAGTATTTT
v_call: TRBV29-1
clone_size: -
j_call: TRBJ2-3
d_call: -

cdr3_aa: CAISESSRQGNYGYTF
cdr3_nt: TGTGCCATCAGTGAGTCCTCTCGGCAGGGAAACTATGGCTACACCTTC
v_call: TRBV10-3
clone_size: few
j_call: TRBJ1-2
d_call: -

cdr3_aa: CASSQGQFNSPLHF
cdr3_nt: TGTGCCAGCAGCCAGGGACAGTTTAATTCACCCCTCCACTTT
v_call: TRBV7-9
clone_size: -
j_call: TRBJ1-6
d_call: TRBD1

cdr3_aa: CASSFSGQGTSYGYTF
cdr3_nt: TGTGCCAGCAGCTTTTCCGGACAGGGGACATCCTATGGCTACACCTTC
v_call: TRBV7-9
clone_size: -
j_call: TRBJ1-2
d_call: TRBD1

cdr3_aa: CAWSLQGPKGEQYF
cdr3_nt: TGTGCCTGGAGCCTACAGGGTCCAAAGGGCGAGCAGTACTTC
v_call: TRBV30
clone_size: -
j_call: TRBJ2-7
d_call: -

cdr3_aa: CATSYRDTGNEQFF
cdr3_nt: TGTGCCACCAGCTACCGGGACACTGGGAATGAGCAGTTCTTC
v_call: TRBV15
clone_size: -
j_call: TRBJ2-1
d_call: -

cdr3_aa: CAWMRGSNSPLHF
cdr3_nt: TGTGCCTGGATGAGGGGCAGCAATTCACCCCTCCACTTT
v_call: TRBV30
clone_size: -
j_call: TRBJ1-6
d_call: -

cdr3_aa: CAWSEGVYSNQPQHF
cdr3_nt: TGTGCCTGGAGTGAGGGGGTTTATAGCAATCAGCCCCAGCATTTT
v_call: TRBV30
clone_size: -
j_call: TRBJ1-5
d_call: -

cdr3_aa: CASSANQETQYF
cdr3_nt: TGTGCCAGCAGCGCGAACCAAGAGACCCAGTACTTC
v_call: TRBV9
clone_size: -
j_call: TRBJ2-5
d_call: -

cdr3_aa: CATSRDWVAGDYGYTF
cdr3_nt: TGTGCCACCAGCAGAGATTGGGTGGCGGGGGACTATGGCTACACCTTC
v_call: TRBV15
clone_size: -
j_call: TRBJ1-2
d_call: -

cdr3_aa: CSVGWGGGGEKLFF
cdr3_nt: TGCAGCGTTGGATGGGGGGGAGGAGGTGAAAAACTGTTTTTT
v_call: TRBV29-1
clone_size: -
j_call: TRBJ1-4
d_call: -

cdr3_aa: CASSKGRDTATYEQYF
cdr3_nt: TGTGCCAGCAGTAAAGGGAGGGACACGGCGACCTACGAGCAGTACTTC
v_call: TRBV6-1
clone_size: -
j_call: TRBJ2-7
d_call: -

cdr3_aa: CASSFVAGEISYNEQFF
cdr3_nt: TGTGCCAGCAGCTTCGTAGCGGGGGAAATCTCCTACAATGAGCAGTTCTTC
v_call: TRBV7-9
clone_size: -
j_call: TRBJ2-1
d_call: TRBD2

cdr3_aa: CASSHRGVNTEAFF
cdr3_nt: TGTGCCAGCAGCCACAGGGGGGTGAACACTGAAGCTTTCTTT
v_call: TRBV6-5
clone_size: -
j_call: TRBJ1-1
d_call: TRBD1

cdr3_aa: CASSLAGELFF
cdr3_nt: TGTGCCAGCAGCTTAGCCGGGGAGCTGTTTTTT
v_call: TRBV11-2
clone_size: -
j_call: TRBJ2-2
d_call: -

cdr3_aa: CAWSRLAGITGELFF
cdr3_nt: TGTGCCTGGAGCAGACTAGCAGGGATTACCGGGGAGCTGTTTTTT
v_call: TRBV30
clone_size: -
j_call: TRBJ2-2
d_call: TRBD2

cdr3_aa: CASSRGQGFAPLHF
cdr3_nt: TGCGCCAGCAGTCGTGGACAGGGATTTGCACCCCTCCACTTT
v_call: TRBV23-1
clone_size: few
j_call: TRBJ1-6
d_call: TRBD1

cdr3_aa: CATSRRGADTQYF
cdr3_nt: TGTGCCACCAGCAGGCGGGGGGCAGATACGCAGTATTTT
v_call: TRBV15
clone_size: -
j_call: TRBJ2-3
d_call: TRBD2

cdr3_aa: CASARTGGPSDTQYF
cdr3_nt: TGCGCCAGCGCGCGGACAGGGGGCCCCTCAGATACGCAGTATTTT
v_call: TRBV4-3
clone_size: few
j_call: TRBJ2-3
d_call: TRBD1

cdr3_aa: CSVGDGYNEKLFF
cdr3_nt: TGCAGCGTTGGGGACGGCTATAATGAAAAACTGTTTTTT
v_call: TRBV29-1
clone_size: -
j_call: TRBJ1-4
d_call: -

cdr3_aa: CASSLRRESYNEQFF
cdr3_nt: TGTGCCAGCAGCTTGAGGAGGGAGTCCTACAATGAGCAGTTCTTC
v_call: TRBV5-6
clone_size: -
j_call: TRBJ2-1
d_call: -

cdr3_aa: CASSFDGRGPETQYF
cdr3_nt: TGTGCCAGCAGCTTTGACGGTAGGGGGCCAGAGACCCAGTACTTC
v_call: TRBV7-2
clone_size: -
j_call: TRBJ2-5
d_call: TRBD1

cdr3_aa: CASSLGGAGANVLTF
cdr3_nt: TGTGCCAGCAGCTTAGGAGGGGCTGGGGCCAACGTCCTGACTTTC
v_call: TRBV7-2
clone_size: -
j_call: TRBJ2-6
d_call: -

cdr3_aa: CSVRDEKLFF
cdr3_nt: TGCAGCGTTCGTGATGAAAAACTGTTTTTT
v_call: TRBV29-1
clone_size: -
j_call: TRBJ1-4
d_call: -

cdr3_aa: CSARLTYGYTF
cdr3_nt: TGCAGTGCTAGGCTCACTTATGGCTACACCTTC
v_call: TRBV20-1
clone_size: -
j_call: TRBJ1-2
d_call: -

cdr3_aa: CASRPGLAGGVGELFF
cdr3_nt: TGTGCCAGCAGACCAGGACTAGCGGGGGGAGTCGGGGAGCTGTTTTTT
v_call: TRBV2
clone_size: many
j_call: TRBJ2-2
d_call: TRBD2

cdr3_aa: CASSVSGQSSPLHF
cdr3_nt: TGTGCCAGCAGCGTATCTGGACAGAGTTCACCCCTCCACTTT
v_call: TRBV9
clone_size: -
j_call: TRBJ1-6
d_call: -

cdr3_aa: CASSIGTANQPQHF
cdr3_nt: TGTGCCAGTAGTATAGGGACGGCAAATCAGCCCCAGCATTTT
v_call: TRBV19
clone_size: -
j_call: TRBJ1-5
d_call: -

cdr3_aa: CASSVDPNQPQHF
cdr3_nt: TGTGCCAGCAGCGTTGACCCCAATCAGCCCCAGCATTTT
v_call: TRBV9
clone_size: few
j_call: TRBJ1-5
d_call: -

cdr3_aa: CAWSVQPSKVTF
cdr3_nt: TGTGCCTGGAGTGTACAACCCTCGAAAGTGACCTTC
v_call: TRBV30
clone_size: once
j_call: TRBJ1-2
d_call: -

cdr3_aa: CASSQDRNEQYF
cdr3_nt: TGCGCCAGCAGCCAAGATCGCAACGAGCAGTACTTC
v_call: TRBV4-1
clone_size: -
j_call: TRBJ2-7
d_call: -

cdr3_aa: CSALAGGYTF
cdr3_nt: TGCAGCGCCTTAGCCGGGGGCTACACCTTC
v_call: TRBV29-1
clone_size: -
j_call: TRBJ1-2
d_call: -

cdr3_aa: CASSIPSRRTGELFF
cdr3_nt: TGTGCCAGTAGTATCCCATCCCGGCGGACCGGGGAGCTGTTTTTT
v_call: TRBV19
clone_size: -
j_call: TRBJ2-2
d_call: -

cdr3_aa: CASSLGGTRAYEQYF
cdr3_nt: TGTGCCAGCAGCTTAGGCGGGACTAGGGCCTACGAGCAGTACTTC
v_call: TRBV7-2
clone_size: -
j_call: TRBJ2-7
d_call: TRBD2

cdr3_aa: CASTPRRNQETQYF
cdr3_nt: TGTGCCAGCACCCCCCGCCGAAATCAAGAGACCCAGTACTTC
v_call: TRBV7-2
clone_size: once
j_call: TRBJ2-5
d_call: -

cdr3_aa: CASSQETEKSYGYTF
cdr3_nt: TGCGCCAGCAGCCAAGAGACAGAGAAATCCTATGGCTACACCTTC
v_call: TRBV4-3
clone_size: -
j_call: TRBJ1-2
d_call: -